What follows describes a single T cell receptor beta chain. Using genomic DNA as the template, TCR beta VDJ and CDR3 profiling was carried out. MiXCR, run by TCRdb on the reads, gives a single entry per CDR3 protein. In the table there are roughly 260,000 distinct CDR3 sequences, around half of which are singletons. This entry belongs to a study of CD8+CD57+ T cells in acquired aplastic anemia. For the study at large: An average of approximately 3.4 ug of DNA was obtained from sorted CD4+ and CD8+ cells.

Deletions cut 0 bases from V and 0 bases from J, with 11 bases between. Per germline, CDR1 DFQATT and CDR2 SNEGSKA (reference sequence). The CDR3 consists of 16 residues. CD8+CD57+ cell expansion had been shown by flow cytometry in patients chosen for sequencing. All patients had severe acquired aplastic anemia. This receptor was taken from a human donor with aplastic anemia. The chain joins TRBV20-1 to TRBJ2-2; D unclear. The sequenced sample consisted of sorted CD4+, CD8+, or CD8+CD57+ T cells (not recorded which) from PBMCs. Written as DNA, the CDR3 is TGCAGTGCTAGAGATGCGAGTGGGACGAACACCGGGGAGCTGTTTTTT. This translates into CSARDASGTNTGELFF.